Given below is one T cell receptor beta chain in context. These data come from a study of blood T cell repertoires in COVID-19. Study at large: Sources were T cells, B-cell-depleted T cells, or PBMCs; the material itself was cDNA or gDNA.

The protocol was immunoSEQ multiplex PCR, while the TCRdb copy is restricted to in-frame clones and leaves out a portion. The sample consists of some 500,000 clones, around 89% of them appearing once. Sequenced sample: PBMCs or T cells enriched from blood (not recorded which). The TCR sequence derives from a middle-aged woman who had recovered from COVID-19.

CDR3 coding DNA: TGCGCCAGCAGTGAGGCGGGAAGTACTGAAGCTTTCTTT. It specifies CASSEAGSTEAFF. The chain links TRBV10-1 to TRBJ1-1; D not certain. V dropped 2 bases and J dropped 5 bases, with 9 bases sitting between them. Germline CDR1 reads WNHNN; CDR2 reads SYGVQD (reference sequence). The CDR3 is made up of 13 amino acids.